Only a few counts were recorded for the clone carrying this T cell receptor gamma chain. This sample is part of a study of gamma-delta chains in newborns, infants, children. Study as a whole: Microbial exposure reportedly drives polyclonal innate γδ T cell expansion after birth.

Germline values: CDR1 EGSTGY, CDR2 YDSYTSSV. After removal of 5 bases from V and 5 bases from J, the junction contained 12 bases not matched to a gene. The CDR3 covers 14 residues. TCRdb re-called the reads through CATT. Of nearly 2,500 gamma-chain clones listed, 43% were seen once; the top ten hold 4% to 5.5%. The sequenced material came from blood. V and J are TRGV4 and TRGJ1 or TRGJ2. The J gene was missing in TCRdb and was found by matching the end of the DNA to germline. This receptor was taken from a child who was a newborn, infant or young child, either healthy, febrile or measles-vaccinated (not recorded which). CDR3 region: CATWVEMGHYKKLF. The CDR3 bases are TGTGCCACCTGGGTTGAAATGGGTCATTATAAGAAACTCTTT.